These 18 T cell receptor beta chains were all obtained from the same sample, sequenced in a study of glioma-infiltrating T cells after dendritic cell vaccination. Time point defined: after dendritic cell vaccination, including at tumor progression/relapse. Assay used: immunoSEQ multiplex PCR; TCRdb lists only in-frame clones, some missing. This sample has about 94,000 clones, with over 80% found just once. This specimen was blood, taken after dendritic cell vaccination. The receptors here all came from a human donor with glioblastoma.

V and J are TRBV2 and TRBJ2-3; unclear D gene. V gave up 4 bases and J gave up 2 bases, with 13 bases separating them. Germline loops: CDR1 SNHLY, CDR2 FYNNEI. The CDR3 loop spans 15 amino acids. The CDR3 loop is CASSGTPEPTDTQYF. The CDR3 DNA is TGTGCCAGCAGTGGCACTCCTGAACCCACAGATACGCAGTATTTT.

This chain connects TRBV4-1 to TRBJ2-3; D unresolved. V was trimmed by 4 bases and J by 7 bases, leaving 9 bases between them. The CDR3 extends over 12 amino acids. Germline CDR1 MGHRA, CDR2 YSYEKL. CDR3 sequence (DNA): TGCGCCAGCAGCCGCCTGGGCTATACGCAGTATTTT. Its translation: CASSRLGYTQYF.

This chain connects TRBV18 to TRBJ2-7, with D maybe TRBD1 (6 bases). V dropped 3 bases and J dropped 7 bases, with 16 bases sitting between them. CDR3 length: 14 amino acids. Germline lookup yields CDR1 KGHSH and CDR2 LQKENI. The CDR3 DNA sequence: TGTGCCAGCTCACCGTGGCAGGGGCAGAATGAGCAGTACTTC. It specifies CASSPWQGQNEQYF.

The rearrangement joins TRBV13 to TRBJ1-4; no firm D call. Trimming removed 5 bases at V and 6 bases at J, with 16 bases between. The CDR3 contains 15 residues. CDR1 and CDR2 (germline): PRHDT, FYEKMQ (reference sequence). The CDR3, as DNA: TGTGCCAGCAGCCTTCAAGGACGGGGAGATGAAAAACTGTTTTTT. It yields the protein CASSLQGRGDEKLFF.

The chain is built from TRBV27 and TRBJ1-2, with D hard to call. The germline CDR1 and CDR2 sequences are MNHEY and SMNVEV (reference sequence). The CDR3 runs 12 residues. V was cut by 6 bases and J by 1 base, with 6 bases left in between. The CDR3 DNA sequence: TGTGCCAGCAGGCGAAGTAACTATGGCTACACCTTC. This codes for CASRRSNYGYTF.

The J gene is TRBJ1-1, the V gene TRBV19; 8 bases align to TRBD1. Germline V gene sequence: CDR1 LNHDA, CDR2 SQIVND (reference sequence). CDR3 length: 16 residues. Trimming cost V 5 bases and J 7 bases; bases outside gene matches: 15. In DNA form, the CDR3 reads TGTGCCAGTAGTCTGCAACCGGGACAGGATAAGTATGAAGCTTTCTTT. Translating it yields CASSLQPGQDKYEAFF. The full variable domain, with the rest looked up from reference TRBV19 and TRBJ1-1, is DGGITQSPKYLFRKEGQNVTLSCEQNLNHDAMYWYRQDPGQGLRLIYYSQIVNDFQKGDIAEGYSVSREKKESFPLTVTSAQKNPTAFYLCASSLQPGQDKYEAFFGQGTRLTVV.

The chain employs TRBV11-2 and TRBJ2-7, with TRBD2 as a possible D gene (6 bases). The CDR3 sequence is 14 residues long. The germline gives CDR1 SGHAT, CDR2 FQNNGV. Trimming removed 1 base from V and 6 bases from J, with 13 bases in between. CDR3: CASSLVPSDGEQYF. CDR3 nucleotides: TGTGCCAGCAGCTTAGTTCCTAGCGACGGCGAGCAGTACTTC.

The V gene is TRBV10-3, the J gene TRBJ1-2; 8 bases map to TRBD1. Germline CDR1 reads ENHRY; CDR2 reads SYGVKD. The CDR3 is 12 residues long. Trimming at V came to 10 bases and at J to 3 bases, leaving 4 bases not matched to a gene. CDR3 nucleotides: TGTGCCAGCCAGGGGGCAGACTATGGCTACACCTTC. It specifies CASQGADYGYTF.

The chain uses TRBV10-3 and TRBJ2-2, with D possibly TRBD1 on 5 matching bases. CDR3 length: 15 residues. V lost 2 bases and J lost 5, with 12 bases in between. Germline V lookup: CDR1 ENHRY, CDR2 SYGVKD. DNA for the CDR3: TGTGCCATCAGTGAGGGCAGGGCATTGACCGGGGAGCTGTTTTTT. Its translation: CAISEGRALTGELFF.

This clone was counted between two and nine times. CDR3 region: CASSQGRYNYGYTF. CDR3 DNA: TGCGCCAGCAGCCAAGGGAGGTATAACTATGGCTACACCTTC. This chain uses TRBV4-1 with TRBJ1-2; D is undetermined. The CDR3 spans 14 residues. Between the trimmed V and J ends, which lost 1 base and 1 base, there was a span of 7 bases. Germline CDR1 is MGHRA and CDR2 is YSYEKL.

The chain links TRBV5-8 to TRBJ1-2; possibly TRBD1 for D (5 bases). The CDR3 extends over 14 amino acids. Deletions cut 4 bases from V and 3 bases from J, with 13 bases between. The germline gives CDR1 SGHTS, CDR2 YDEGEE. The CDR3 DNA sequence: TGTGCCAGCAGCCTGTGGGGCGCGGACTATGGCTACACCTTC. Its protein product is CASSLWGADYGYTF.

The CDR3 DNA follows: TGTGCCAGCAGCTATGGATTCTACAGGGCCGAAAACCCTAACTATGGCTACACCTTC. It specifies CASSYGFYRAENPNYGYTF. V usage is TRBV7-8 and J usage is TRBJ1-2; TRBD1 might be the D (6 bases). This CDR3 is 19 amino acids long. Germline assignment: CDR1 SGHVS and CDR2 FQNEAQ. Trimming left V 4 bases short and J 0 bases short, with 24 bases between.

This clone turned up a few times. The V and J genes are TRBV5-4 and TRBJ2-1, with 10 nucleotides matching TRBD2. Germline V gives CDR1 SGHNT, CDR2 YYREEE (reference sequence). The CDR3 totals 15 residues. The J segment lost 5 bases and the V segment lost 5 bases, leaving 7 bases of the junction unmatched. The CDR3 region is CASSLTSGANNEQFF. In nucleotides, the CDR3 is TGTGCCAGCAGTCTCACTAGCGGGGCTAACAATGAGCAGTTCTTC.

This clone was detected a few times. V usage is TRBV7-8 and J usage is TRBJ2-1, with D unresolved. The CDR3 length is 15 residues. V lost 1 base and J lost 3, with 10 bases in between. In germline, CDR1 is SGHVS, CDR2 FQNEAQ. CDR3 DNA: TGTGCCAGCAGCTTAGTCGGAGTGGACTACAATGAGCAGTTCTTC. It is translated as CASSLVGVDYNEQFF. The complete variable domain, with remaining parts taken from reference TRBV7-8 and TRBJ2-1, reads GAGVSQSPRYKVAKRGQDVALRCDPISGHVSLFWYQQALGQGPEFLTYFQNEAQLDKSGLPSDRFFAERPEGSVSTLKIQRTQQEDSAVYLCASSLVGVDYNEQFFGPGTRLTVL.

The rearrangement uses TRBV18 and TRBJ2-3; TRBD2 aligns across 7 bases. The CDR3 has 15 amino acids. J lost 3 bases, V lost 3 bases, and 6 bases had no gene match. The germline gives CDR1 KGHSH, CDR2 LQKENI. CDR3 coding DNA: TGTGCCAGCTCACCCCGGACTAGTAGTACAGATACGCAGTATTTT. Its translation is CASSPRTSSTDTQYF.

The gene calls are TRBV29-1 and TRBJ2-5; 7 nucleotides align to TRBD1. Germline CDR1 reads SQVTM; CDR2 reads ANQGSEA. The CDR3 extends over 13 amino acids. Losses at the gene ends were 6 bases for V and 4 bases for J; bases not matched to a gene: 8. CDR3 sequence: CSVAMTGRETQYF. The CDR3 nucleotides are TGCAGCGTAGCAATGACAGGGAGAGAGACCCAGTACTTC.

The chain carries TRBV29-1 and TRBJ1-1, with D uncertain. The CDR3 is made up of 13 amino acids. The germline V and J ends were trimmed by 3 bases and 0 bases, with 8 bases remaining between them. Germline assignment: CDR1 SQVTM and CDR2 ANQGSEA. CDR3 in amino acids: CSVDSAMNTEAFF. CDR3 bases: TGCAGCGTTGATTCAGCGATGAACACTGAAGCTTTCTTT.

V usage is TRBV6-5 and J usage is TRBJ2-2; a possible D gene is TRBD2 (7 bases). CDR3 length equals 14 residues. The V gene's germline CDR1 is MNHEY and CDR2 SVGAGI. Trimming took 8 bases from V and 5 from J, leaving 15 bases between them. The CDR3 nucleotides read TGTGCCAGCGGGCGGGGGCGCGGTACCGGGGAGCTGTTTTTT. Its translation is CASGRGRGTGELFF.